This is a list of T cell receptor beta chains from one sample in a study of response to subunit inactivated influenza vaccine. TCRdb ran MiXCR on the RT-PCR reads and lists one entry per CDR3 protein. The repertoire holds 500,000 to 600,000 distinct CDR3 sequences, with 16% as singletons. The specimen was CD4+ T cells sorted from PBMCs, collected about 23 months after vaccination. The receptors stem from a man between 50 and 70 years old who received an inactivated influenza vaccine. Each CDR3 is given with its conserved first and last residue. Fields, in order: CDR3 length, J gene, D gene, V gene, clone size, CDR3 DNA, CDR3 protein. A D gene is named only where the DNA matches it firmly. Rows give clone size only sometimes, using once, few, many, or a class for an expanded clone.

14 TRBJ2-3 . TRBV12-3/TRBV12-4 many TGTGCCAGCAGCACCGGACCTAGCACAGATACGCAGTATTTT CASSTGPSTDTQYF
15 TRBJ1-5 . TRBV6-2/TRBV6-3 . TGTGCCAGCAGTTATTCGGGGGGTTATGGTCAGCCCCAGCATTTT CASSYSGGYGQPQHF
15 TRBJ2-7 . TRBV29-1 many TGCAGCGTGGGGGGACAGTTGCGTAGCTCCTACGAGCAGTACTTC CSVGGQLRSSYEQYF
14 TRBJ1-4 . TRBV16 . TGTGCCAGCAGCCAAGGGACTGGTAATGAAAAACTGTTTTTT CASSQGTGNEKLFF
16 TRBJ2-2 TRBD2 TRBV7-9 few TGTGCCAGCAGCTTAACGGGAGGGTTTCACACCGGGGAGCTGTTTTTT CASSLTGGFHTGELFF
17 TRBJ2-7 TRBD1 TRBV12-3/TRBV12-4 many TGTGCCAGCAGTTTAATAGAGACAGGGCCTCTCTCCTACGAGCAGTACTTC CASSLIETGPLSYEQYF
13 TRBJ1-3 TRBD1 TRBV7-2 . TGTGCCAGCAGCTTACAGACAGGGGACACCATATATTTT CASSLQTGDTIYF
13 TRBJ2-1 . TRBV20-1 few TGCAGTGCTATTAAGACAATTTACAATGAGCAGTTCTTC CSAIKTIYNEQFF
10 TRBJ1-2 . TRBV20-1 . TGCAGTGCTACCCACTATGGCTACACCTTC CSATHYGYTF
11 TRBJ1-2 . TRBV28 . TGTGCCAGCAGTTTAATGGGGGGCTACACCTTC CASSLMGGYTF
18 TRBJ2-5 TRBD1 TRBV12-3/TRBV12-4 . TGTGCCAGCAGTTGGGGGACAGGGTGGTCGGGACCCCAAGAGACCCAGTACTTC CASSWGTGWSGPQETQYF
18 TRBJ2-5 TRBD2 TRBV12-3/TRBV12-4 . TGTGCCAGCAGTAACCTCGGACTAGCGGGCCTTCGTCGGGAGACCCAGTACTTC CASSNLGLAGLRRETQYF
15 TRBJ2-1 TRBD2 TRBV6-1 . TGTGCCACCACCAAGGCGGGAGGGCGCTACAATGAGCAGTTCTTC CATTKAGGRYNEQFF
15 TRBJ2-7 . TRBV21-1 few TGTGCCAGCGGTACTAGCGGGGACAGCTCCTACGAGCAGTACTTC CASGTSGDSSYEQYF
12 TRBJ2-5 . TRBV20-1 . TGCAGTGTTAAGGGGTTTTCTGAGACCCAGTACTTC CSVKGFSETQYF
17 TRBJ2-5 . TRBV28 few TGTGCCAGCAGTTACCTAGGGCAGCTGCGTTACCAAGAGACCCAGTACTTC CASSYLGQLRYQETQYF
19 TRBJ2-6 . TRBV12-3/TRBV12-4 . TGTGCCAGCAGTAGCGATCACAGGGGGGGAGGCTCTGGGGCCAACGTCCTGACTTTC CASSSDHRGGGSGANVLTF
13 TRBJ2-7 . TRBV7-9 few TGTGCCAGCAGCTTGCCGGCTTCCTACGAGCAGTACTTC CASSLPASYEQYF
14 TRBJ2-2 . TRBV27 . TGTGCCAGCAGTTTGGGTTTGGCCACCGGGGAGCTGTTTTTT CASSLGLATGELFF
14 TRBJ2-5 . TRBV5-1 . TGCGCCAGCAGCTTGGGCAGGGCGAAAGAGAACCAGTACTTC CASSLGRAKENQYF
12 TRBJ2-1 TRBD2 TRBV29-1 few TGCAGCGTCCCGGGACTAGCATATGAGCAGTTCTTC CSVPGLAYEQFF
14 TRBJ2-5 . TRBV6-1 few TGTGCCAGCAGTGGAGACCCCTACCAAGAGACCCAGTACTTC CASSGDPYQETQYF
15 TRBJ2-5 . TRBV7-2 few TGTGCCAGCAGCACCCGACCGAGCCTGAAAGAGACCCAGTACTTC CASSTRPSLKETQYF
15 TRBJ1-6 TRBD1 TRBV7-9 many TGTGCCAGCAGCTTCGGACAGGGGCGAAATTCACCCCTCCACTTT CASSFGQGRNSPLHF
14 TRBJ2-7 . TRBV6-2/TRBV6-3 . TGTGCCAGCAGTTACGGGACTCGGGGGAGCGAGCAGTACTTC CASSYGTRGSEQYF
13 TRBJ2-7 . TRBV7-8 . TGTGCCAGCAGCACAGGGTACCCCTACGAGCAGTACTTC CASSTGYPYEQYF
16 TRBJ2-5 . TRBV3-1 many TGTGCCAGCAGCCAAAACTCCCGGCTTTCGACAGAGACCCAGTACTTC CASSQNSRLSTETQYF
13 TRBJ2-1 . TRBV10-3 many TGTGCCATCAGTGAGTCGGGGGGACATGAGCAGTTCTTC CAISESGGHEQFF
14 TRBJ2-5 . TRBV7-9 . TGTGCCAGCAGCCCGAGAGGCTTAGGAGAGACCCAGTACTTC CASSPRGLGETQYF
16 TRBJ2-1 TRBD2 TRBV28 many TGTGCCAGCAGTCAATATAGCGGGACCCCATACAATGAGCAGTTCTTC CASSQYSGTPYNEQFF
13 TRBJ2-5 . TRBV3-1 few TGTGCCAGCAGCCTTAGAACCCAAGAGACCCAGTACTTC CASSLRTQETQYF
12 TRBJ1-1 . TRBV20-1 . TGCAGTGCTAGGGGTCCCGGCAATGGAGCTTTCTTT CSARGPGNGAFF
15 TRBJ1-5 . TRBV6-2/TRBV6-3 few TGTGCCAGCGGCCCTGGGGACATTAGCAATCAGCCCCAGCATTTT CASGPGDISNQPQHF
17 TRBJ2-7 . TRBV29-1 . TGCAGCGTTGAAGACTTTAGGACAACCCCGGCTATCTACGAGCAGTACTTC CSVEDFRTTPAIYEQYF
15 TRBJ1-1 . TRBV5-1 . TGCGCCAGCAGCGGAGAGCAGGGTAGTAGAACTGAAGCTTTCTTT CASSGEQGSRTEAFF
15 TRBJ2-1 . TRBV5-4 few TGTGCCAGCAGCCCCTCGGGACAGGGACTAGGTGAGCAGTTCTTC CASSPSGQGLGEQFF
16 TRBJ2-1 TRBD2 TRBV4-3 once TGCGCCAGCAGCCGAGGACTAGCGGGAGGGCCAAATGAGCAGTTCTTC CASSRGLAGGPNEQFF
15 TRBJ2-2 TRBD1 TRBV10-3 many TGTGCCATCAGACCGGGACAGGCGAACACCGGGGAGCTGTTTTTT CAIRPGQANTGELFF
14 TRBJ2-1 TRBD1 TRBV2 . TGTGCCAGCAGTGCCCGGACAGGGTTCATTGAGCAGTTCTTC CASSARTGFIEQFF
16 TRBJ2-1 TRBD2 TRBV12-3/TRBV12-4 . TGTGCCAGCACCAGGACTAGCGGGAGCTCCTACAATGAGCAGTTCTTC CASTRTSGSSYNEQFF
12 TRBJ2-1 . TRBV11-3 . TGTGCCAGCAGCGGACAAAACAATGAGCAGTTCTTC CASSGQNNEQFF
16 TRBJ2-3 TRBD2 TRBV10-3 . TGTGCCATCAGTGACCTACTAGCGGGGGACACAGATACGCAGTATTTT CAISDLLAGDTDTQYF
12 TRBJ1-1 . TRBV7-2 once TGTGCCAGCAGCTTAGCGCGACCCGAAGCTTTCTTT CASSLARPEAFF
14 TRBJ2-7 TRBD1 TRBV10-3 . TGTGCCACCGCTAAGACAGGGCCCTCCTACGAGCAGTACTTC CATAKTGPSYEQYF
15 TRBJ2-4 . TRBV3-1 . TGTGCCAGCAGCCGAGGGACGACAGTCACCAACATTCAGTACTTC CASSRGTTVTNIQYF
14 TRBJ2-1 . TRBV3-1 few TGTGCCACCGGTCCCAGGAGTTCGTACAATGAGCAGTTCTTC CATGPRSSYNEQFF
13 TRBJ2-1 TRBD2 TRBV7-7 few TGTGCCAGCAGCCCCCCAGCGGGGACTGAGCAGTTCTTC CASSPPAGTEQFF
19 TRBJ2-1 TRBD2 TRBV29-1 . TGCAGCGGCAGAGGGACTAGCGGGGCAGACCGACTTACCTACAATGAGCAGTTCTTC CSGRGTSGADRLTYNEQFF
13 TRBJ2-7 . TRBV12-3/TRBV12-4 few TGTGCCAGCAGTCCCCGATTCGGGGGCGAGCAGTACTTC CASSPRFGGEQYF
14 TRBJ2-7 . TRBV2 few TGTGCCAGCACAAAGTCGACTAAATCCTACGAGCAGTACTTC CASTKSTKSYEQYF
15 TRBJ2-7 . TRBV4-2 . TGTGCCAGCAGCCAAGATAGCCTAGTCTCGTACGAGCAGTACTTC CASSQDSLVSYEQYF
15 TRBJ2-5 . TRBV5-1 . TGCGCCAGCAGCTTGGCCGATCAGCGATCAGAGACCCAGTACTTC CASSLADQRSETQYF
13 TRBJ1-1 . TRBV29-1 . TGCAGCGTTGTCGACCGAATGAACACTGAAGCTTTCTTT CSVVDRMNTEAFF
15 TRBJ1-5 . TRBV6-2/TRBV6-3 few TGTGCCAGCAGTTACGATGGCAAGGGCGGTCAGCCCCAGCATTTT CASSYDGKGGQPQHF
16 TRBJ2-5 . TRBV9 many TGTGCCAGCAGCGTAGGATTTGGGTCGCGTAAAGAGACCCAGTACTTC CASSVGFGSRKETQYF
15 TRBJ2-3 TRBD2 TRBV12-3/TRBV12-4 . TGTGCCAGCAGCCCCAGCGGGAGTTGGCCAGATACGCAGTATTTT CASSPSGSWPDTQYF
12 TRBJ2-1 . TRBV2 few TGTGCCAGCAGGTTCAATCGCAATGAGCAGTTCTTC CASRFNRNEQFF